This record concerns one T cell receptor beta chain sequence. The antigen remains undetermined. The CDR3 spans 16 residues. Germline assignment: CDR1 KGHSH and CDR2 LQKENI. After removal of 3 bases from V and 1 base from J, the junction contained 8 bases not matched to a gene. Sequencing was performed with immunoSEQ multiplex PCR; in TCRdb, only in-frame clones are kept and a portion is missing. The table has around 81,000 clones, roughly 73% seen once. Prior to sequencing, the ViraFEST assay stimulated PBMC with viral peptide pools, which expanded the antigen-specific CD4+ T cells. CD4+ T cells were isolated after about nine days of culture. Of the BNT162b2 and mRNA-1273 vaccines, participants received two doses of one or the other. The authors exchanged half the medium for IL-2 medium on days 3 and 7. These data originate in a study of vaccination effects on CD4 cells after COVID-19. Study conclusions and caveats: In vaccinees who were healthy, merely 1 out of 255 vaccine-induced clones cross-reacted with common cold coronaviruses.

This clonotype originated in a human donor who received a COVID-19 vaccine. This chain uses TRBV18 with TRBJ2-5; 7 nucleotides line up with TRBD1. Sequencing was performed on CD4+ T cells from PBMCs cultured with HCoV-OC43 spike peptides, taken after COVID-19 vaccination. Subset noted: HCoV-OC43 spike overlapping peptide pool stimulation. CDR3 sequence reads: CASSPLRTGIQETQYF. DNA for the CDR3: TGTGCCAGCTCACCCCTCCGGACAGGCATCCAAGAGACCCAGTACTTC.